This TCR beta chain was identified in a study of blood T cell repertoires in COVID-19. About the study: The samples span acute and convalescent COVID-19 from the United States, Italy and Spain. PBMCs, B-cell-depleted T cells, or T cells provided the cDNA or gDNA that made up the material.

Assignment of participants to cohorts was predicated upon participant-reported clinical history. Clones were sequenced by immunoSEQ multiplex PCR, and TCRdb holds only the in-frame ones, with some missing. The table lists under 250,000 clones, 70% to 90% of them singletons. The CDR3 runs 17 residues. J gave up 7 bases and V 5 bases, and 17 bases lay outside the gene matches. From germline, CDR1 is MNHEY and CDR2 SMNVEV (reference sequence). In its sample, this clone was seen once. The chain joins TRBV27 to TRBJ2-1, with TRBD2 matching over 7 bases. This clonotype originated in a man aged 25-45 years who had recovered from COVID-19. The sample consisted of PBMCs or T cells enriched from blood (not recorded which). Written as DNA, the CDR3 is TGTGCCAGCAGTATGATCACCGCGGCGGGAGTGGGGAATGAGCAGTTCTTC. This gives the protein CASSMITAAGVGNEQFF.